This entry lists 3 T cell receptor beta chains sequenced from one sample in a study of cytotoxic CD8 clonotypes in ibrutinib-treated CLL (dated by TCRdb to 2020 to 2023). Explained via the paper, the time point label denotes: approximately eleven months on ibrutinib. Libraries were built with the immunoSEQ multiplex PCR assay. TCRdb mirrors the immuneACCESS table, restricted to in-frame sequences. Some clones are absent from its copies; in checked studies, under half trace to an unresolved V gene, and the reason for the others is unknown. Within this sample are over 65,000 clones, with roughly two thirds of them counted one time only. The top ten constitute around 5.7% of the sample. The sequenced sample was PBMCs, obtained after 12 months of ibrutinib treatment. These receptors came from a human donor with chronic lymphocytic leukemia.

This chain joins TRBV4-1 and TRBJ2-7; the match to TRBD2 covers 7 bases. V lost 1 base, J lost 0 bases, and 3 bases stayed unmatched. Germline-derived CDR1 and CDR2 are MGHRA and YSYEKL. The CDR3 totals 15 residues. CDR3 in DNA: TGCGCCAGCAGCCAAGGGGGCGGGAGCTCCTACGAGCAGTACTTC. Protein sequence: CASSQGGGSSYEQYF.

The V call is TRBV6-6, the J call TRBJ2-5; no clear D gene. The CDR3 loop spans 16 amino acids. V lost 0 bases and J lost 2, with 13 bases in between. Germline V gene sequence: CDR1 MNHNY, CDR2 SVGAGI (reference sequence). CDR3 sequence (DNA): TGTGCCAGCAGTTACTCCGTGGGCGAATTTCAAGAGACCCAGTACTTC. Encoded protein: CASSYSVGEFQETQYF.

The J gene is TRBJ1-2, the V gene TRBV9; maybe TRBD1 (6 bases). Germline CDR1 and CDR2: SGDLS and YYNGEE. Between the trimmed V and J ends, which lost 3 bases and 4 bases, there was a span of 13 bases. The CDR3 is 14 residues long. The CDR3 nucleotides are TGTGCCAGCAGCGATCCACAGGGAAGCTATGGCTACACCTTC. Its translation: CASSDPQGSYGYTF. Drawing the rest from reference TRBV9 and TRBJ1-2, the complete variable domain is DSGVTQTPKHLITATGQRVTLRCSPRSGDLSVYWYQQSLDQGLQFLIQYYNGEERAKGNILERFSAQQFPDLHSELNLSSLELGDSALYFCASSDPQGSYGYTFGSGTRLTVV.